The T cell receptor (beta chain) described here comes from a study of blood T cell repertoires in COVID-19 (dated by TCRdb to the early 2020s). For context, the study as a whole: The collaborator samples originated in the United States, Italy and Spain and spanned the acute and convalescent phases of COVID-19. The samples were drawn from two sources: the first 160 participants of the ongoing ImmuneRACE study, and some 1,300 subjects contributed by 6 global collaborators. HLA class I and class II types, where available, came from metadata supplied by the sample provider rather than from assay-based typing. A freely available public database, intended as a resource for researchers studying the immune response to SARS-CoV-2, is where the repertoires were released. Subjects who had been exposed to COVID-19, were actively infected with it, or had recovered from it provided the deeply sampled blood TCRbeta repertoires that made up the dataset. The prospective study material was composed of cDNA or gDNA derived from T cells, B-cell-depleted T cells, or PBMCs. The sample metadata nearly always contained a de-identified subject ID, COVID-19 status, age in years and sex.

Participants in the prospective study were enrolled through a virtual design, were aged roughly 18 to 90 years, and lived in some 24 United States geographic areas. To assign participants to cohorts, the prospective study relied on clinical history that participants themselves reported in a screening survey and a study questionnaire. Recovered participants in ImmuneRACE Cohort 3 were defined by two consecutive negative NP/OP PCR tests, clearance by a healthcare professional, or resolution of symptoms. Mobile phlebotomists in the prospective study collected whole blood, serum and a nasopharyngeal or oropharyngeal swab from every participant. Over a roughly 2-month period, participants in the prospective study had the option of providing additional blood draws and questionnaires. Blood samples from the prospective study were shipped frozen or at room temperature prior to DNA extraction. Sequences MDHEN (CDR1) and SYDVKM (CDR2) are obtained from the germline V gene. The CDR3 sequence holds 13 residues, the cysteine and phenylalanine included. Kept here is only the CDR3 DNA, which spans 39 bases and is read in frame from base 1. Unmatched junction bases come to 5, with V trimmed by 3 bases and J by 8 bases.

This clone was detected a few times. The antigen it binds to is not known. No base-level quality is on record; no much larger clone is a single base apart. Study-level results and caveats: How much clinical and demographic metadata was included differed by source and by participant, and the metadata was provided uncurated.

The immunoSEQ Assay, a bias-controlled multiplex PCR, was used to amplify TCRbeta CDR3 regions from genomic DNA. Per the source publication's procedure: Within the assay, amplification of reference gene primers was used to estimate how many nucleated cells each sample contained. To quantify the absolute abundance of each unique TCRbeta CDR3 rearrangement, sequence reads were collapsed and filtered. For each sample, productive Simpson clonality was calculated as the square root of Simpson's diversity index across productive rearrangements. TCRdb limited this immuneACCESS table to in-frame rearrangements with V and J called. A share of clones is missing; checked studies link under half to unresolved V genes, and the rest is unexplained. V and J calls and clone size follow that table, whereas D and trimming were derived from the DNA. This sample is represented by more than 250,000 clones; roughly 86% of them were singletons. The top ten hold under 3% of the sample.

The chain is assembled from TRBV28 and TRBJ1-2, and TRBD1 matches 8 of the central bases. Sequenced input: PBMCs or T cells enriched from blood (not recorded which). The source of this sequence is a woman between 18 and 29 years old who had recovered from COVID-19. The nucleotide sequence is TGTGCCAGCAGTTTTGACAGGGGTCGAGGCTACACCTTC. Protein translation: CASSFDRGRGYTF.